This T cell receptor beta chain originates from a study of T cell changes during pregnancy in multiple sclerosis. Data came from immunoSEQ multiplex PCR; TCRdb stores just in-frame clones and leaves some out. In the table there are approximately 79,000 clones, more than 90% of which are singletons. The germline CDR1 and CDR2 sequences are SQVTM and ANQGSEA. The CDR3 spans 14 residues. Trimming left V 6 bases short and J 3 bases short, with 15 bases between. V and J are TRBV29-1 and TRBJ1-5, with D perhaps matching TRBD1 (6 bases). This specimen was CD4+ T cells from peripheral blood mononuclear cells, taken before pregnancy. This receptor was identified in a female donor with multiple sclerosis, enrolled in a pregnancy study. The CDR3 nucleotides read TGCAGCGTCTCCGGGACACGAGACAATCAGCCCCAGCATTTT. Translated: CSVSGTRDNQPQHF. The complete variable domain, with remaining parts taken from reference TRBV29-1 and TRBJ1-5, reads SAVISQKPSRDICQRGTSLTIQCQVDSQVTMMFWYRQQPGQSLTLIATANQGSEATYESGFVIDKFPISRPNLTFSTLTVSNMSPEDSSIYLCSVSGTRDNQPQHFGDGTRLSIL.